A selection of T cell receptor beta chains follows, all from one sample in a study of blood T cells in healthy people across ages. TCRdb re-called the 5' RACE reads through MiXCR, storing one row per CDR3 protein. This sample has 600,000 or so distinct CDR3 sequences; around 48% occur once, and the top ten carry around 23%. Sequencing was performed on blood. Source of these receptors: an elderly man in good health. The conserved cysteine and the conserved F or W are not part of the CDR3 here. The listing skips clone size in some rows; elsewhere it reads once, few, many or a size class.

j_call: TRBJ2-4
v_call: TRBV29-1
clone_size: -
cdr3_aa: SVEGATKNIQY

j_call: TRBJ2-1
v_call: TRBV7-9
clone_size: many
cdr3_aa: ASSLGDDYNEQF

j_call: TRBJ1-1
v_call: TRBV7-9
clone_size: few
cdr3_aa: ASSSRGTAWGNTEAF

j_call: TRBJ1-4
v_call: TRBV30
clone_size: -
cdr3_aa: AWKKGQSGEKLF

j_call: TRBJ2-1
v_call: TRBV24-1
clone_size: few
cdr3_aa: ATSDPSRGGFNEQF

j_call: TRBJ2-1
v_call: TRBV7-9
clone_size: few
cdr3_aa: ASSLTAAYNEQF

j_call: TRBJ2-7
v_call: TRBV28
clone_size: -
cdr3_aa: ASSTPGKAYEQY

j_call: TRBJ1-2
v_call: TRBV4-3
clone_size: -
cdr3_aa: ASSQAGRRGYT

j_call: TRBJ2-1
v_call: TRBV21-1
clone_size: -
cdr3_aa: ASSDTQRADEQF

j_call: TRBJ2-7
v_call: TRBV20-1
clone_size: -
cdr3_aa: SANILLAGVYEQY

j_call: TRBJ2-3
v_call: TRBV9
clone_size: -
cdr3_aa: ASSALVDTQY

j_call: TRBJ2-1
v_call: TRBV27
clone_size: -
cdr3_aa: ASGRRDRGPPYEQF

j_call: TRBJ2-3
v_call: TRBV4-3
clone_size: few
cdr3_aa: ASSQTGQNTDTQY

j_call: TRBJ2-7
v_call: TRBV20-1
clone_size: -
cdr3_aa: SAAARVAYEQY

j_call: -
v_call: TRBV7-2
clone_size: few
cdr3_aa: ASSLREAGSEQY

j_call: TRBJ1-1
v_call: TRBV6-5
clone_size: -
cdr3_aa: ASTPHGGSSRKEAF

j_call: TRBJ2-7
v_call: TRBV4-2
clone_size: once
cdr3_aa: ASSQEAGQATYEQY

j_call: TRBJ2-3
v_call: TRBV6-6
clone_size: few
cdr3_aa: ASSYPSKADTQY

j_call: TRBJ2-5
v_call: TRBV12-3/TRBV12-4
clone_size: -
cdr3_aa: ASRPGDRGKETQY

j_call: TRBJ2-1
v_call: TRBV21-1
clone_size: once
cdr3_aa: ASRRSDGGAGEQF

j_call: TRBJ2-7
v_call: TRBV7-8
clone_size: once
cdr3_aa: ASSLARGQGVSYEQY

j_call: TRBJ2-1
v_call: TRBV4-3
clone_size: few
cdr3_aa: ASSLQDRGYNEQF

j_call: TRBJ2-3
v_call: TRBV27
clone_size: -
cdr3_aa: ASSRTGGFNTDTQY

j_call: TRBJ2-5
v_call: TRBV7-9
clone_size: many
cdr3_aa: ASRGWRGIFQETQY

j_call: TRBJ2-5
v_call: TRBV12-3/TRBV12-4
clone_size: -
cdr3_aa: ASRTGGSYNEQY

j_call: TRBJ2-3
v_call: TRBV7-9
clone_size: few
cdr3_aa: ASSSMRGGETDTQY

j_call: TRBJ1-1
v_call: TRBV12-3/TRBV12-4
clone_size: -
cdr3_aa: ASGYRAGGSEAF

j_call: TRBJ1-5
v_call: TRBV2
clone_size: few
cdr3_aa: ASSEGQGEQPQH

j_call: TRBJ2-5
v_call: TRBV2
clone_size: few
cdr3_aa: ASSVAPYQETQY

j_call: TRBJ2-7
v_call: TRBV29-1
clone_size: many
cdr3_aa: SASERFFNEQY

j_call: TRBJ2-5
v_call: TRBV20-1
clone_size: -
cdr3_aa: SARPTHNEQY

j_call: TRBJ1-4
v_call: TRBV28
clone_size: -
cdr3_aa: ASRKQGGVEKLF

j_call: TRBJ2-2
v_call: TRBV6-6
clone_size: few
cdr3_aa: ASRAPREDTGELF

j_call: TRBJ2-1
v_call: TRBV7-3
clone_size: few
cdr3_aa: ASSPSSSVSHEQF

j_call: TRBJ1-4
v_call: TRBV2
clone_size: -
cdr3_aa: ASSNGGKLF

j_call: TRBJ2-3
v_call: TRBV6-6
clone_size: many
cdr3_aa: ASSYAVWADTQY

j_call: TRBJ2-1
v_call: TRBV7-7
clone_size: few
cdr3_aa: ASSLSREAPYNEQF

j_call: TRBJ2-1
v_call: TRBV7-2
clone_size: -
cdr3_aa: ASSLTRRGTSNEQF

j_call: TRBJ2-5
v_call: TRBV6-2/TRBV6-3
clone_size: once
cdr3_aa: ASSYSAGHQETQY

j_call: TRBJ2-7
v_call: TRBV20-1
clone_size: -
cdr3_aa: SAPPTHLRAYEQY

j_call: TRBJ2-1
v_call: TRBV6-2/TRBV6-3
clone_size: -
cdr3_aa: ASSYSSGAYNEQF

j_call: TRBJ2-1
v_call: TRBV6-2/TRBV6-3
clone_size: -
cdr3_aa: ASSPHNNNEQF

j_call: TRBJ2-1
v_call: TRBV7-3
clone_size: few
cdr3_aa: ASSSSPYNEQF

j_call: TRBJ2-1
v_call: TRBV20-1
clone_size: -
cdr3_aa: SARDFGGDFYNEQF

j_call: TRBJ2-3
v_call: TRBV7-2
clone_size: many
cdr3_aa: ATGRGLRADTQY

j_call: TRBJ2-1
v_call: TRBV6-2/TRBV6-3
clone_size: few
cdr3_aa: ASSRPRNEQF

j_call: TRBJ2-5
v_call: TRBV29-1
clone_size: -
cdr3_aa: SVKASHQETQY

j_call: TRBJ2-3
v_call: TRBV25-1
clone_size: -
cdr3_aa: ASSEPYRGLDTQY

j_call: TRBJ1-4
v_call: TRBV6-2/TRBV6-3
clone_size: -
cdr3_aa: ASSYDRRATNEKLF

j_call: TRBJ1-5
v_call: TRBV2
clone_size: many
cdr3_aa: ASSDGSYQPQH

j_call: TRBJ2-1
v_call: TRBV3-1
clone_size: -
cdr3_aa: ASSQQPGRSSHEQF

j_call: TRBJ2-1
v_call: TRBV28
clone_size: few
cdr3_aa: ASSVAGAGNEQF

j_call: -
v_call: TRBV6-5
clone_size: -
cdr3_aa: VSRRDSYNEQY

j_call: TRBJ2-5
v_call: TRBV20-1
clone_size: few
cdr3_aa: SAHSGGAQETQY

j_call: TRBJ1-1
v_call: TRBV6-2/TRBV6-3
clone_size: -
cdr3_aa: ASGEDGNTEAF

j_call: TRBJ1-5
v_call: TRBV6-4
clone_size: once
cdr3_aa: ASSDKADSNQPQH